The rows below give T cell receptor beta chains drawn from one sample of a study of graft-versus-host responses after intestinal transplantation. Data came from immunoSEQ multiplex PCR; TCRdb stores just in-frame clones and leaves some out. The sample shows about 27,000 clones, 80% to 95% of them seen only once. The sample consisted of PBMCs, taken 18 days after transplant. The source is a human patient who received an intestinal transplant, so some T cells may come from the graft donor. Each CDR3 is given with its conserved first and last residue. A D gene is named only where the DNA matches it firmly. Not all rows give a size; the values are once, few, many and, for expanded clones, a class.

>16|-|TRBD2|TRBJ2-2|TRBV2
CASSEALAGYGGELFF
TGTGCCAGCAGTGAAGCCCTAGCGGGGTATGGCGGGGAGCTGTTTTTT
>16|once|TRBD1|TRBJ2-7|TRBV5-1
CASSRGDRGSSYEQYF
TGCGCCAGCAGCCGGGGGGACAGGGGGAGCTCCTACGAGCAGTACTTC
>18|-|-|TRBJ2-1|TRBV5-8
CASSLEGILSSSYNEQFF
TGTGCCAGCAGCTTGGAGGGGATACTATCAAGCTCCTACAATGAGCAGTTCTTC
>12|-|-|TRBJ1-2|TRBV29-1
CSVEGSNYGYTF
TGCAGCGTTGAGGGGTCCAACTATGGCTACACCTTC
>16|-|TRBD1|TRBJ2-3|TRBV7-8
CASSGPRGQGGDTQYF
TGTGCCAGCAGCGGCCCCAGGGGGCAAGGTGGAGATACGCAGTATTTT
>16|-|-|TRBJ1-1|TRBV29-1
CSVEVLTTVQGREAFF
TGCAGCGTTGAAGTCCTTACCACGGTTCAGGGACGTGAAGCTTTCTTT
>14|-|TRBD1|TRBJ2-1|TRBV7-8
CASSPKDRGNEQFF
TGTGCCAGCAGCCCTAAGGACAGGGGGAATGAGCAGTTCTTC
>13|-|-|TRBJ1-2|TRBV5-4
CASSLGGRDGYTF
TGTGCCAGCAGCTTGGGGGGGAGGGATGGCTACACCTTC
>15|-|TRBD2|TRBJ2-3|TRBV13
CASSLRTRFTDTQYF
TGTGCCAGCAGCCTAAGGACTAGATTCACAGATACGCAGTATTTT
>15|-|-|TRBJ2-5|TRBV5-4
CASSRQDRYQETQYF
TGTGCCAGCAGCAGGCAGGACAGATACCAAGAGACCCAGTACTTC
>15|-|-|TRBJ2-7|TRBV2
CASSEGAGSSYEQYF
TGTGCCAGCAGTGAAGGAGCCGGGAGCTCCTACGAGCAGTACTTC
>14|-|-|TRBJ2-7|TRBV27
CASSLSVNSYEQYF
TGTGCCAGCAGTTTATCGGTCAACTCCTACGAGCAGTACTTC
>11|-|-|TRBJ2-2|TRBV29-1
CSVRQSGELFF
TGCAGCGTTCGACAGTCCGGGGAGCTGTTTTTT
>16|-|-|TRBJ2-7|TRBV6-5
CASSFYPSGQSYEQYF
TGTGCCAGCAGTTTCTACCCGAGTGGACAGTCCTACGAGCAGTACTTC
>14|-|TRBD1|TRBJ2-1|TRBV29-1
CSVETGQGYNEQFF
TGCAGCGTTGAGACGGGACAGGGGTACAATGAGCAGTTCTTC
>15|-|-|TRBJ1-1|TRBV16
CASSPVVGGNTEAFF
TGTGCCAGCAGCCCTGTCGTGGGGGGGAACACTGAAGCTTTCTTT
>16|-|TRBD2|TRBJ2-7|TRBV2
CASSVGLAGGAYEQYF
TGTGCCAGCAGTGTAGGGCTAGCGGGGGGCGCCTACGAGCAGTACTTC
>15|-|TRBD1|TRBJ2-3|TRBV6-5
CASSYGTGRSDTQYF
TGTGCCAGCAGTTACGGGACAGGGAGGTCAGATACGCAGTATTTT
>15|-|-|TRBJ2-7|TRBV7-8
CASSYVGFLAYEQYF
TGTGCCAGCAGTTACGTCGGGTTCCTGGCCTACGAGCAGTACTTC
>16|few|TRBD1|TRBJ1-2|TRBV19
CASSIVGTGSIVGYTF
TGTGCCAGTAGTATAGTCGGGACAGGGTCTATTGTAGGCTACACCTTC
>16|-|TRBD1|TRBJ2-3|TRBV11-3
CASRKGQGANRDTQYF
TGTGCCAGCCGAAAGGGACAGGGGGCGAACAGAGATACGCAGTATTTT
>16|-|TRBD1|TRBJ1-6|TRBV27
CASATGTGGLNSPLHF
TGTGCCAGCGCTACCGGGACAGGGGGTCTAAATTCACCCCTCCACTTT
>14|-|-|TRBJ2-7|TRBV11-2
CASSLGQRLYEQYF
TGTGCCAGCAGCTTAGGACAGAGACTCTACGAGCAGTACTTC
>12|-|-|TRBJ1-1|TRBV30
CAWTLGGEWAFF
TGTGCCTGGACCCTGGGGGGGGAATGGGCTTTCTTT
>16|-|-|TRBJ2-3|TRBV4-2
CASSQDIMDGTDTQYF
TGTGCCAGCAGCCAAGATATTATGGATGGCACAGATACGCAGTATTTT
>18|-|-|TRBJ2-7|TRBV21-1
CASSREPGRRRRSYEQYF
TGTGCCAGCAGCAGGGAACCCGGCCGACGGCGGCGCTCCTACGAGCAGTACTTC
>15|-|TRBD1|TRBJ1-5|TRBV27
CASSLDGTGNQPQHF
TGTGCCAGCAGTCTAGACGGGACAGGCAATCAGCCCCAGCATTTT
>15|once|TRBD2|TRBJ2-1|TRBV5-6
CASSLGGGARNEQFF
TGTGCCAGCAGCTTGGGCGGGGGGGCCCGCAATGAGCAGTTCTTC
>16|once|-|TRBJ1-1|TRBV5-1
CASSPWDGSPNTEAFF
TGCGCCAGCAGCCCCTGGGACGGAAGCCCGAACACTGAAGCTTTCTTT
>15|-|TRBD1|TRBJ1-2|TRBV9
CASSALPGTAYGYTF
TGTGCCAGCAGCGCCCTTCCCGGGACAGCCTATGGCTACACCTTC
>15|-|-|TRBJ1-3|TRBV2
CASSEDGTLGNTIYF
TGTGCCAGCAGTGAAGACGGGACTCTAGGAAACACCATATATTTT
>14|-|-|TRBJ1-6|TRBV6-5
CASSGRSYNSPLHF
TGTGCCAGCTCGGGACGCTCCTATAATTCACCCCTCCACTTT
>14|-|TRBD1|TRBJ1-2|TRBV4-1
CASSQDRTGVLYTF
TGCGCCAGCAGCCAAGACAGGACAGGGGTCCTCTACACCTTC
>14|-|TRBD2|TRBJ2-7|TRBV19
CASSNTRGVDEQYF
TGTGCCAGTAGTAATACACGGGGGGTCGACGAGCAGTACTTC
>13|-|-|TRBJ2-2|TRBV7-9
CASSYRVGGELFF
TGTGCCAGCAGTTACAGGGTCGGCGGGGAGCTGTTTTTT
>14|-|-|TRBJ2-2|TRBV27
CASSLGVNTGELFF
TGTGCCAGCAGTTTAGGGGTAAACACCGGGGAGCTGTTTTTT
>15|-|-|TRBJ1-6|TRBV19
CASSLVQGGNSPLHF
TGTGCCAGTAGTCTTGTACAGGGAGGCAATTCACCCCTCCACTTT
>16|once|TRBD2|TRBJ2-1|TRBV5-1
CASSLLAGGPANEQFF
TGCGCCAGCAGCTTATTAGCGGGGGGGCCCGCCAATGAGCAGTTCTTC
>15|few|TRBD2|TRBJ2-5|TRBV10-1
CASSPRLAGVETQYF
TGCGCCAGCAGCCCTAGACTAGCGGGGGTGGAGACCCAGTACTTC
>14|once|-|TRBJ2-3|TRBV6-6
CASSYSGGQDTQYF
TGTGCCAGCAGTTACTCGGGGGGACAAGATACGCAGTATTTT
>12|-|-|TRBJ2-7|TRBV10-2
CASSDPPYEQYF
TGCGCCAGCAGTGATCCCCCGTACGAGCAGTACTTC
>13|-|-|TRBJ1-1|TRBV7-9
CASSPLGGTEAFF
TGTGCCAGCAGCCCCCTAGGGGGCACTGAAGCTTTCTTT
>12|-|-|TRBJ2-1|TRBV4-1
CASSQTGGKQFF
TGCGCCAGCAGCCAAACCGGAGGGAAGCAGTTCTTC
>14|once|TRBD1|TRBJ1-1|TRBV19
CASSYQGGGTEAFF
TGTGCCAGTAGTTACCAGGGGGGAGGCACTGAAGCTTTCTTT
>15|-|TRBD2|TRBJ2-1|TRBV4-1
CASSLARGGSHEQFF
TGCGCCAGCAGCCTTGCGCGGGGGGGGTCCCATGAGCAGTTCTTC
>16|-|TRBD2|TRBJ2-2|TRBV7-2
CASSLLAGGRTGELFF
TGTGCCAGCAGCTTACTAGCGGGGGGCCGAACCGGGGAGCTGTTTTTT
>15|-|-|TRBJ2-3|TRBV7-6
CASSPRLAYTDTQYF
TGTGCCAGCAGCCCGAGGCTGGCTTACACAGATACGCAGTATTTT
>13|-|-|TRBJ1-1|TRBV11-2
CASSLQENTEAFF
TGTGCCAGCAGCCTACAGGAGAACACTGAAGCTTTCTTT
>12|-|-|TRBJ2-7|TRBV25-1
CASSYIGYEQYF
TGTGCCAGCAGTTACATTGGCTACGAGCAGTACTTC
>15|once|-|TRBJ1-1|TRBV4-1
CASSQDQRGGAEAFF
TGCGCCAGCAGCCAAGATCAAAGGGGGGGAGCTGAAGCTTTCTTT
>17|-|TRBD2|TRBJ2-5|TRBV6-1
CASSETEGGLGAETQYF
TGTGCCAGCAGTGAAACGGAGGGGGGACTAGGGGCAGAGACCCAGTACTTC
>14|few|-|TRBJ1-5|TRBV19
CASSWLGGNQPQHF
TGTGCCAGTAGTTGGCTGGGAGGCAATCAGCCCCAGCATTTT
>18|-|TRBD1|TRBJ2-5|TRBV28
CASSYTYDRDRDQETQYF
TGTGCCAGCAGTTATACCTATGACCGGGACAGGGACCAAGAGACCCAGTACTTC